These 15 T cell receptor beta chains share one sample of origin, sequenced in a study of shared clonotypes between healthy human individuals. Profiling relied on immunoSEQ multiplex PCR, and the TCRdb table lists in-frame clones only, not all of them. The sample carries some 2,500,000 clones, 92% recorded once. The sample comprised naive CD4+ T cells from PBMCs. The subset: CD45RA+ positively selected. These receptor sequences come from a man between 18 and 35 years old in good health. Some clones in this sample may be carry-over from other donors' samples.

The genes are TRBV7-2 and TRBJ2-7; 7 bases map to TRBD1. Looked up from germline, CDR1 is SGHTA and CDR2 is FQGNSA. This CDR3 is 18 amino acids long. With 2 bases clipped from V and 2 bases from J, the junction kept 15 bases outside the gene matches. The CDR3 region has the DNA TGTGCCAGCAGCTTAAGCCTACCTAGGACAGGACTTCCCTACGAGCAGTACTTC. Translating it yields CASSLSLPRTGLPYEQYF. Full variable domain (remainder filled in from reference TRBV7-2 and TRBJ2-7): GAGVSQSPSNKVTEKGKDVELRCDPISGHTALYWYRQSLGQGLEFLIYFQGNSAPDKSGLPSDRFSAERTGGSVSTLTIQRTQQEDSAVYLCASSLSLPRTGLPYEQYFGPGTRLTVT.

The chain couples TRBV6-5 to TRBJ1-2; D perhaps matches TRBD1 (6 bases). The germline CDR1 and CDR2 sequences are MNHEY and SVGAGI. There are 15 residues in the CDR3. V was clipped by 6 bases and J by 3 bases, with 17 bases between them. The CDR3, as DNA: TGTGCCAGCAGGCGTGGCGGGGGGGCTGACTATGGCTACACCTTC. Translation gives CASRRGGGADYGYTF.

V usage is TRBV5-1 and J usage is TRBJ2-5, with 10 bases that match TRBD1. There are 14 residues in the CDR3. Germline-derived CDR1 and CDR2 are SGHRS and YFSETQ. V was clipped by 4 bases and J by 6 bases; unmatched bases: 6. The CDR3 sequence: CASSPGQGWQTQYF. In nucleotides, the CDR3 is TGCGCCAGCAGCCCGGGACAGGGGTGGCAGACCCAGTACTTC.

The DNA for the CDR3 is TGTGCCAGCAGCTTGGTCCAGGGGGCCACTGAAGCTTTCTTT. Protein: CASSLVQGATEAFF. This rearrangement joins TRBV5-4 to TRBJ1-1; 8 bases agree with TRBD1. Germline values: CDR1 SGHNT, CDR2 YYREEE (reference sequence). The CDR3 runs 14 residues. Losses at the gene ends were 0 bases for V and 4 bases for J; bases not matched to a gene: 2.

The chain recombines TRBV30 with TRBJ2-5, with D perhaps being TRBD1 or TRBD2 (6 bases each). The CDR3 extends over 15 amino acids. With 1 base removed from V and 6 bases from J, the gap between germline ends came to 18 bases. The V gene's germline CDR1 is GTSNPN and CDR2 SVGIG (reference sequence). CDR3 region: CAWSANGGGVKTQYF. CDR3 nucleotide sequence: TGTGCCTGGAGTGCAAACGGAGGGGGTGTGAAGACCCAGTACTTC.

This chain joins TRBV15 and TRBJ2-5; D uncertain. CDR1 and CDR2 (germline): LNHNV, YYDKDF (reference sequence). The V and J ends lost 1 base and 4 bases respectively, with 7 bases between them. The CDR3 spans 13 residues. CDR3 DNA sequence: TGTGCCACCAGCAGAGCCCGGTCAGAGACCCAGTACTTC. Translated, it gives CATSRARSETQYF. The variable domain in full, completed from reference TRBV15 and TRBJ2-5, reads DAMVIQNPRYQVTQFGKPVTLSCSQTLNHNVMYWYQQKSSQAPKLLFHYYDKDFNNEADTPDNFQSRRPNTSFCFLDIRSPGLGDTAMYLCATSRARSETQYFGPGTRLLVL.

The chain recombines TRBV27 with TRBJ2-2, with D tentatively TRBD2 (5 bases). The CDR3 is made up of 15 amino acids. The germline V gene has CDR1 MNHEY and CDR2 SMNVEV (reference sequence). Trimming shortened V by 6 bases and J by 0 bases, and 11 bases separated the two germline ends. CDR3 sequence reads: CASSRRGSNTGELFF. The CDR3 bases are TGTGCCAGCAGCCGACGAGGGTCGAACACCGGGGAGCTGTTTTTT.

V usage is TRBV6-5 and J usage is TRBJ2-1; D is unclear. This CDR3 contains 12 residues. V lost 4 bases and J lost 7, with 8 bases in between. Germline V gene sequence: CDR1 MNHEY, CDR2 SVGAGI. CDR3 sequence reads: CASSSGPNEQFF. In DNA, the CDR3 is TGTGCCAGCAGTTCAGGACCGAATGAGCAGTTCTTC.

The chain uses TRBV7-2 and TRBJ2-7; a weak D match, TRBD2 (6 bases). The CDR3 spans 15 residues. Trimming took off 6 bases at V and 2 bases at J, with 17 bases between the two ends. Germline assignment: CDR1 SGHTA and CDR2 FQGNSA. In DNA form, the CDR3 reads TGTGCCAGCAGTCGGAGGGTGAACCCGGCCTACGAGCAGTACTTC. Protein product: CASSRRVNPAYEQYF.

To note about this clone: Within the sample, other DNA sequences also encode this same CDR3. The chain employs TRBV9 and TRBJ2-1, with TRBD1 matching over 9 bases. The CDR3 is 15 residues long. Germline V gene sequence: CDR1 SGDLS, CDR2 YYNGEE. Trimming at V came to 3 bases and at J to 4 bases, leaving 5 bases not matched to a gene. CDR3 DNA: TGTGCCAGCAGCGGGGGGACAGGGTCATACAATGAGCAGTTCTTC. It encodes CASSGGTGSYNEQFF.

The chain carries TRBV6-5 and TRBJ1-5; D unresolved. Germline-derived CDR1 and CDR2 are MNHEY and SVGAGI. The CDR3 covers 13 residues. The V end lost 4 bases, the J end lost 4 bases, and 8 bases lay between the germline ends. The CDR3 bases are TGTGCCAGCAGTTTGGTAGGGAATCAGCCCCAGCATTTT. Its translation is CASSLVGNQPQHF.

V usage is TRBV7-3 and J usage is TRBJ2-1; 7 nucleotides line up with TRBD1. The CDR3 has 13 residues. With 8 bases clipped from V and 5 bases from J, the junction kept 6 bases outside the gene matches. CDR1 SGHTA and CDR2 FQGTGA come from the germline V gene. The CDR3 sequence: CASATGVDNEQFF. CDR3 coding DNA: TGTGCCAGCGCTACAGGGGTGGACAATGAGCAGTTCTTC. Using reference TRBV7-3 and TRBJ2-1 for the parts outside the CDR3, the full variable domain is GAGVSQTPSNKVTEKGKYVELRCDPISGHTALYWYRQSLGQGPEFLIYFQGTGAADDSGLPNDRFFAVRPEGSVSTLKIQRTERGDSAVYLCASATGVDNEQFFGPGTRLTVL.

As concerns this clone: In the same sample, other DNA sequences code for this CDR3. The CDR3 DNA reads TGCGCCAGCAGCTTGCTTAGCAATCAGCCCCAGCATTTT. It is translated as CASSLLSNQPQHF. The chain carries TRBV5-1 and TRBJ1-5; no definite D call. V shed 1 base and J shed 0 bases, with 2 bases lying between them. CDR1 is SGHRS, CDR2 YFSETQ, per germline. The CDR3 length is 13 residues.

The chain has TRBV5-6 and TRBJ1-2; tentative D call: TRBD1 (6 bases). The germline V gene has CDR1 SGHDT and CDR2 YYEEEE. The CDR3 length is 15 residues. The V end was cut by 4 bases, the J end by 4 bases, with 17 bases between. The CDR3 nucleotides read TGTGCCAGCAGCCTACAGGGTCTCCAGCTCTATGGCTACACCTTC. This codes for CASSLQGLQLYGYTF. Together with reference TRBV5-6 and TRBJ1-2, the CDR3 gives the full variable domain: DAGVTQSPTHLIKTRGQQVTLRCSPKSGHDTVSWYQQALGQGPQFIFQYYEEEERQRGNFPDRFSGHQFPNYSSELNVNALLLGDSALYLCASSLQGLQLYGYTFGSGTRLTVV.

This clone appeared once. The chain uses TRBV5-4 and TRBJ1-2; TRBD1 might be the D (5 bases). Germline CDR1 SGHNT, CDR2 YYREEE (reference sequence). With 4 bases removed from V and 0 bases from J, the gap between germline ends came to 10 bases. The CDR3 loop spans 14 amino acids. CDR3 protein: CASSPGPTNYGYTF. CDR3 coding DNA: TGTGCCAGCAGCCCGGGACCGACTAACTATGGCTACACCTTC.